This entry describes one T cell receptor (beta chain). Its antigen is not identified. The source of the sample is a study of T cell responses to AZD1222 COVID-19 vaccine. Whole-study results and caveats: Sampled repertoires all dated from after the peak T cell response. After two AZD1222 doses, spike-specific TCR breadth and depth rose versus day 0.

TCRdb keeps only in-frame clones here, not all; method: immunoSEQ multiplex PCR. The sample contains about 120,000 clones, about nine tenths of which appear only once. The germline CDR1 and CDR2 sequences are PRHDT and FYEKMQ (reference sequence). This CDR3 spans 13 amino acids. The V and J ends lost 4 bases and 0 bases respectively, with 6 bases between them. The chain links TRBV13 to TRBJ1-1; D unclear. Sequences were derived from peripheral blood, sampled 28 days after the second AZD1222 dose. The receptor was isolated from an adult who received the AZD1222 COVID-19 vaccine. CDR3 loop: CASSSRLNTEAFF. DNA of the CDR3: TGTGCCAGCAGCTCCCGATTGAACACTGAAGCTTTCTTT.